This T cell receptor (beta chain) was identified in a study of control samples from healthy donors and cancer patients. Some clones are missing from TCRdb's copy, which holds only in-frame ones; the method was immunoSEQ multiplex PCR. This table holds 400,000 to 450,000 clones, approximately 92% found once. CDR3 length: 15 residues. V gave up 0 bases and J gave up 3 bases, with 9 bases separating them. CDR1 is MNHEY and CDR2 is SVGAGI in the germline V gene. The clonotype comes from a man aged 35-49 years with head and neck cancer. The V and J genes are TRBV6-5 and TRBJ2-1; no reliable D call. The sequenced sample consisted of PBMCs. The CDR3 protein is CASSYSMRLYNEQFF. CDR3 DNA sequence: TGTGCCAGCAGTTACTCGATGCGACTCTACAATGAGCAGTTCTTC.